A few counts support the clone carrying this T cell receptor beta chain. The data stem from a study of T-cell memory formation after mild COVID-19. CDR3 length: 15 residues. Germline CDR1 reads SGDLS; CDR2 reads YYNGEE. The V segment lost 0 bases and the J segment 2 bases; nucleotides outside the gene matches: 3. TCRdb analysed the 5' RACE reads with MiXCR anew, one entry per CDR3 protein. The profile shows some 130,000 distinct CDR3 sequences, about 23% of them singletons. Sequencing input: PBMCs or a T cell subset sorted from them (not recorded which). The TCR originated in an adult woman who had mild COVID-19 (a few samples of this study predate the infection). Cell type and time point are not known. J is TRBJ2-7 and V is TRBV9; TRBD2 matches 9 bases. The CDR3 region has the DNA TGTGCCAGCAGCGTAGAGGCGGGGGGGCCCTACGAGCAGTACTTC. This encodes CASSVEAGGPYEQYF.